Below are 15 T cell receptor beta chains sequenced from a single sample in a study of shared clonotypes between healthy human individuals. Using immunoSEQ multiplex PCR, the repertoire was profiled, and TCRdb retains in-frame clones only, with some absent. Of more than 400,000 clones in the sample, approximately 84% were seen once. Material: PBMCs. The receptors were sampled from a woman between 40 and 55 years old in good health. Some clones in this sample may be carry-over from other donors' samples.

This clone was detected only once. The V and J genes are TRBV28 and TRBJ2-5; D ambiguous. Trimming pared 6 bases from V and 5 bases from J, leaving 13 bases between. The germline CDR1 and CDR2 sequences are MDHEN and SYDVKM. This CDR3 region has 13 residues. This CDR3 reads CASRSGSPETQYF. For the CDR3, the DNA is TGTGCCAGCAGGTCCGGGTCCCCGGAGACCCAGTACTTC.

This rearrangement joins TRBV7-9 to TRBJ2-7, with D unresolved. The CDR3 has 12 residues. Trimming shortened V by 5 bases and J by 4 bases, and 9 bases separated the two germline ends. Germline lookup yields CDR1 SEHNR and CDR2 FQNEAQ (reference sequence). The CDR3 sequence is CASSHESYEQYF. The DNA of the CDR3 is TGTGCCAGCAGCCACGAGTCATACGAGCAGTACTTC.

This chain joins TRBV6-4 and TRBJ2-1; 12 bases fit TRBD2. The length of the CDR3 is 16 residues. Trimming removed 6 bases from V and 8 bases from J; junction bases left unmatched: 11. Germline CDR1 and CDR2: MRHNA and SNTAGT. Written as DNA, the CDR3 is TGTGCCAGCAGCGAACTTGGGACTAGCGGGTCGGATGAGCAGTTCTTC. Translated, it gives CASSELGTSGSDEQFF.

The CDR3 DNA follows: TGTGCCAGCAGCAGGACAGGGGTTGGCTACACCTTC. Its protein is CASSRTGVGYTF. The J gene is TRBJ1-2, the V gene TRBV11-2, with 9 bases aligning to TRBD1. Germline CDR1 SGHAT, CDR2 FQNNGV. The junction had 2 bases not matched to a gene; V was cut back by 5 bases and J by 7 bases. This CDR3 is built from 12 residues.

The chain uses TRBV7-6 and TRBJ2-7; D is ambiguous. In germline, CDR1 is SGHVS, CDR2 FNYEAQ. The ends were cut back, 4 bases at V and 3 bases at J, with 10 bases in the middle. This CDR3 comprises 13 residues. The CDR3 reads CASSSRWSYEQYF. The CDR3, as DNA: TGTGCCAGCAGCTCACGATGGAGCTACGAGCAGTACTTC.

The V call is TRBV29-1, the J call TRBJ2-7; D is ambiguous. Trimming cost V 1 base and J 3 bases, with 10 bases left between them. The CDR3 spans 13 residues. The germline V gene has CDR1 SQVTM and CDR2 ANQGSEA. CDR3 loop: CSVEVPFVYEQYF. CDR3 bases: TGCAGCGTTGAAGTTCCCTTCGTCTACGAGCAGTACTTC.

The gene calls are TRBV6-5 and TRBJ1-1; 8 bases map to TRBD1. The germline gives CDR1 MNHEY, CDR2 SVGAGI. V gave up 6 bases and J gave up 5 bases; unmatched junction bases: 2. There are 12 residues in the CDR3. CDR3 amino acids: CASSRGLTEAFF. CDR3 DNA sequence: TGTGCCAGCAGCAGGGGGCTTACTGAAGCTTTCTTT.

The J gene is TRBJ2-2, the V gene TRBV11-1, with a tentative D call TRBD2 (7 bases). The CDR3 has 15 amino acids. The ends were cut back, 5 bases at V and 6 bases at J, with 16 bases in the middle. Germline V gene data show CDR1 as SGHAT and CDR2 as FQDESV (reference sequence). The CDR3 region has the DNA TGTGCCAGCAGCCCTAGGGGGAGGGCCGCCGGGGAGCTGTTTTTT. Translating gives CASSPRGRAAGELFF.

Only a few counts were recorded for this clone. This rearrangement joins TRBV7-2 to TRBJ1-5; D is uncertain. This CDR3 has 14 amino acids. V lost 1 base to trimming and J lost 8 bases, with 12 bases between them. CDR1 is SGHTA, CDR2 FQGNSA, per germline. The CDR3 DNA follows: TGTGCCAGCAGCTTAGGGCGAGGCGGGAAGCCCCAGCATTTT. It yields the protein CASSLGRGGKPQHF.

A remark on this clone: This probably arose from a read error, given a far larger clone one base away. Within the sample, other DNA sequences also encode this same CDR3. The rearrangement joins TRBV4-2 to TRBJ2-2, with TRBD2 matching over 7 bases. Germline V gene data show CDR1 as LGHNA and CDR2 as YNFKEQ. V was clipped by 1 base and J by 4 bases; unmatched bases: 12. This CDR3 spans 18 amino acids. Here the CDR3 DNA reads TGTGCCAGCAGCCAAGTAGGGGCGGGAGCTTCGGGCACCGGGGAGCTGTTTTTT. This codes for CASSQVGAGASGTGELFF.

The chain links TRBV5-5 to TRBJ2-1; TRBD2 agrees at 10 bases. This CDR3 contains 15 residues. The junction had 5 bases not matched to a gene; V was cut back by 1 base and J by 7 bases. The germline CDR1 and CDR2 sequences are SGHKS and YYEKEE (reference sequence). In DNA, the CDR3 is TGTGCCAGCAGCTTGCTGACTAGCGGGCGAAATGAGCAGTTCTTC. Translation: CASSLLTSGRNEQFF.

Of note for this clone: This may stem from a read error, because a much larger clone lies one nucleotide away. The chain is built from TRBV7-2 and TRBJ2-1; D perhaps matches TRBD2 (6 bases). This CDR3 is built from 15 residues. The V gene lost 7 bases and the J gene lost 7 bases, with 20 bases spanning the gap. Germline V lookup: CDR1 SGHTA, CDR2 FQGNSA. CDR3 coding DNA: TGTGCCAGCAACCGCGGGGCTGCCGCGCGGAATGAGCAGTTCTTC. Its protein is CASNRGAAARNEQFF.

The gene calls are TRBV6-1 and TRBJ1-3, with D possibly matching TRBD1 (5 bases). From germline, CDR1 is MNHNS and CDR2 SASEGT. This CDR3 is built from 13 residues. V was cut by 8 bases and J by 3 bases, with 11 bases left in between. The DNA for the CDR3 is TGTGCCAGCCAGACAGAGCTTGGAAACACCATATATTTT. It is translated as CASQTELGNTIYF.

Remarks on this clone: One base separates it from a far larger clone, so it is likely a read error. This chain connects TRBV4-2 to TRBJ1-1, with TRBD1 matching over 7 bases. V trimming: 5 bases; J trimming: 0 bases; junction bases outside the gene matches: 12. The germline gives CDR1 LGHNA, CDR2 YNFKEQ. CDR3 length: 17 residues. CDR3 region: CASSKGGPGRMNTEAFF. CDR3 DNA sequence: TGTGCCAGCAGCAAAGGGGGCCCGGGCCGCATGAACACTGAAGCTTTCTTT.

The gene calls are TRBV7-9 and TRBJ1-1; D gene unclear. Per the germline V gene, CDR1 is SEHNR and CDR2 is FQNEAQ (reference sequence). This CDR3 comprises 13 residues. V was clipped by 5 bases and J by 5 bases, with 12 bases between them. This chain's CDR3 is CASSPQEWTEAFF. In nucleotides, the CDR3 is TGTGCCAGCAGCCCCCAGGAATGGACTGAAGCTTTCTTT.